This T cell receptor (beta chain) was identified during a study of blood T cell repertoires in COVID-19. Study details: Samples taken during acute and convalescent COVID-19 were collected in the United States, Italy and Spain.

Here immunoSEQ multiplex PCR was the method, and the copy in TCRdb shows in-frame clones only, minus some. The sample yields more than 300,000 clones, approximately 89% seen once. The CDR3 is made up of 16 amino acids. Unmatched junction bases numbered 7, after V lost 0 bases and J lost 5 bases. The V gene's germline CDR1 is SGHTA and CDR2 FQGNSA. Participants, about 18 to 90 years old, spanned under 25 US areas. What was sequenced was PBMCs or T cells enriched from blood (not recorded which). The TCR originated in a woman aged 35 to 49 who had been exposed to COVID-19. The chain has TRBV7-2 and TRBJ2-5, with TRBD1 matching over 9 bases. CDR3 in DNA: TGTGCCAGCAGCTTAGCGGCAACAGGGGGCATGGAGACCCAGTACTTC. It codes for CASSLAATGGMETQYF.